One and the same sample provided the 2 T cell receptor beta chains below, sequenced in a study of human T cells and chemical hapten exposure. The time point is: healthy volunteer bleed at 2 weeks. It was from unfractionated whole blood that total RNA was extracted. TCRdb reanalysed the RACE reads using MiXCR and keeps one entry per CDR3 protein. The repertoire holds roughly 100,000 distinct CDR3 sequences, 8.5% to 9% seen once, with about 3.1% in the top ten. Sample: whole blood. All receptors come from a female donor in good health. Some clones in this sample may be carry-over from other donors' samples.

This clonotype occurred many times. This rearrangement joins TRBV10-2 to TRBJ2-3, with a tentative D call TRBD2 (5 bases). The CDR3 is 13 residues long. The germline CDR1 and CDR2 sequences are WSHSY and SAAADI. Trimming stripped 4 bases from V and 6 bases from J, with 11 bases between. The DNA for the CDR3 is TGCGCCAGCAGTGTGAAGGGAGTCGATACGCAGTATTTT. Its translation: CASSVKGVDTQYF.

The table lists this clonotype with many counts. This chain's CDR3 is CASSLPGQVEAFF. The CDR3 DNA reads as TGTGCCAGCAGCTTGCCGGGACAAGTCGAAGCTTTCTTT. The rearrangement uses TRBV7-2 and TRBJ1-1; possibly TRBD1 for D (6 bases). The CDR3 spans 13 residues. Germline CDR1 reads SGHTA; CDR2 reads FQGNSA. Trimming took 3 bases from V and 8 from J, leaving 13 bases between them.